This T cell receptor beta chain was obtained from a study of control samples from healthy donors and cancer patients. Sequencing was performed with immunoSEQ multiplex PCR; in TCRdb, only in-frame clones are kept and a portion is missing. The table has about 190,000 clones, 91% seen once. The source material was blood. The sequence was obtained from a man aged 25 to 40 in good health.

CDR3 sequence: CASSLTRQVDEKLFF. In nucleotides, the CDR3 is TGTGCCAGCAGCTTAACGAGACAGGTGGACGAAAAACTGTTTTTT. The chain recombines TRBV7-9 with TRBJ1-4, with a tentative D call TRBD1 (6 bases). CDR1 is SEHNR, CDR2 FQNEAQ, per germline (reference sequence). V lost 2 bases to trimming and J lost 8 bases, with 15 bases between them. The CDR3 length is 15 residues.